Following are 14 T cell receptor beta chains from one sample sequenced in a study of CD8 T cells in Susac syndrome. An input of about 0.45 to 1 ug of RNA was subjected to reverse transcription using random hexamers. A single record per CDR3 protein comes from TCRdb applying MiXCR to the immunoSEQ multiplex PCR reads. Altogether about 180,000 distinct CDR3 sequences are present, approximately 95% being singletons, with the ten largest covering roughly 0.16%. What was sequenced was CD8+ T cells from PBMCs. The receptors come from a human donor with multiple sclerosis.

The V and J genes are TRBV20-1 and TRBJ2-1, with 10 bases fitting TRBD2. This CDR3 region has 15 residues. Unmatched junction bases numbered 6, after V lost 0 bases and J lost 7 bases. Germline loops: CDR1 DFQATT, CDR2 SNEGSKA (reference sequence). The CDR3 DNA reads TGCAGTGCTAGAGATCTAGCGGGAGAATTTAATGAGCAGTTCTTC. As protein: CSARDLAGEFNEQFF.

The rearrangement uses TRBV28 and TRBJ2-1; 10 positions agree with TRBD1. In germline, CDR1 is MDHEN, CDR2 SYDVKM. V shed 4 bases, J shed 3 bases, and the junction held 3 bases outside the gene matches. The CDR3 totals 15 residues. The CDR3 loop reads CASSWTGGIYNEQFF. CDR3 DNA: TGTGCCAGCAGTTGGACAGGGGGAATCTACAATGAGCAGTTCTTC.

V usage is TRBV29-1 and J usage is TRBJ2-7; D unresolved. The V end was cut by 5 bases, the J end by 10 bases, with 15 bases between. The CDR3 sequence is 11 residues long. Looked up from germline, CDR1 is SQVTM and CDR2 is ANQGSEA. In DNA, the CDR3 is TGCAGCGTTTTCGACGAGGTGCGCCAGTACTTC. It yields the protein CSVFDEVRQYF.

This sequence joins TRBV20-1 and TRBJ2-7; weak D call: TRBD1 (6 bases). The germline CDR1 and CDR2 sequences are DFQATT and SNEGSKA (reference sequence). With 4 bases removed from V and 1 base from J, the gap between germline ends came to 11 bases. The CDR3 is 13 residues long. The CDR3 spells CSAIPQGSYEQYF. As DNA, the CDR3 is TGCAGTGCTATACCGCAGGGGTCCTACGAGCAGTACTTC.

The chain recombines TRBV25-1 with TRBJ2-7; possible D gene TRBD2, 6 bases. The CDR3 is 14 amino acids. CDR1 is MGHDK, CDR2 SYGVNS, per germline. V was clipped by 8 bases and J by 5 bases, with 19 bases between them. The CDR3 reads CASVAGTYNNEQYF. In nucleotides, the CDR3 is TGTGCCAGCGTTGCCGGGACTTACAACAACGAGCAGTACTTC.

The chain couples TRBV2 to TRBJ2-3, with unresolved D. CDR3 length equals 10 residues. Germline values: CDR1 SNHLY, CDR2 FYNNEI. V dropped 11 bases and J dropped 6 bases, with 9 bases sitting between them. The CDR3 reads CAGSFDTQYF. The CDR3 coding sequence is TGTGCCGGGTCCTTCGATACGCAGTATTTT.

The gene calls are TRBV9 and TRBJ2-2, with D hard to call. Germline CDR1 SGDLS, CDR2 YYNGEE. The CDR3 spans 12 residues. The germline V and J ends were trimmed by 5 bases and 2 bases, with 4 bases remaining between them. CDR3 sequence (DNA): TGTGCCAGCAGGACCAACACCGGGGAGCTGTTTTTT. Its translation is CASRTNTGELFF.

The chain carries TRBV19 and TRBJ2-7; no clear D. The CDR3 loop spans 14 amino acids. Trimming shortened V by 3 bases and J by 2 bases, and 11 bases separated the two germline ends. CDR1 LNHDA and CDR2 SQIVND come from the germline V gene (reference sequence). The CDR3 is CASSMGSPTYEQYF. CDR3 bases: TGTGCCAGTAGTATGGGCAGTCCTACCTACGAGCAGTACTTC.

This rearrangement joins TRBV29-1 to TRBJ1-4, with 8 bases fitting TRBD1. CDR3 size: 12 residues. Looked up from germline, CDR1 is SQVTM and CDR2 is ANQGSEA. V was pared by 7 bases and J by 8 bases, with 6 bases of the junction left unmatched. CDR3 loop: CSAGTGQEKLFF. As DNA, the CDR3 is TGCAGCGCCGGGACAGGACAAGAAAAACTGTTTTTT.

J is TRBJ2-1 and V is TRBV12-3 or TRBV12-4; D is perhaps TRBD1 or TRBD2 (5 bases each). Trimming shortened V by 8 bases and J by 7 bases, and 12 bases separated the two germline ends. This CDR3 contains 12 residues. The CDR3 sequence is CASRDQGNEQFF. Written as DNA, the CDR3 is TGTGCCAGCCGGGACCAGGGTAATGAGCAGTTCTTC.

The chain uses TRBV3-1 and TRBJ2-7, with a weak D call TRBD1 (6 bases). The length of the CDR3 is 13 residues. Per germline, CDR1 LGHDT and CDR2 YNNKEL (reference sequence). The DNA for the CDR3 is TGTGGAACCGGACAGCTAGGTGAGGACGAGCAGTACTTC. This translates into CGTGQLGEDEQYF.

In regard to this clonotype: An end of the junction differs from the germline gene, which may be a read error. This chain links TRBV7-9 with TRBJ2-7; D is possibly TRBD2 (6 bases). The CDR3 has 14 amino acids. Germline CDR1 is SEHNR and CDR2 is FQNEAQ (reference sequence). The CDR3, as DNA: TGTGCCAGCAGCCATGGGGAGGCAGGGTACGGGCAGTACTTC. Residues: CASSHGEAGYGQYF. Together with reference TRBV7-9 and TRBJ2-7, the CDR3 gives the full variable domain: DTGVSQNPRHKITKRGQNVTFRCDPISEHNRLYWYRQTLGQGPEFLTYFQNEAQLEKSRLLSDRFSAERPKGSFSTLEIQRTEQGDSAMYLCASSHGEAGYGQYFGPGTRLTVT.

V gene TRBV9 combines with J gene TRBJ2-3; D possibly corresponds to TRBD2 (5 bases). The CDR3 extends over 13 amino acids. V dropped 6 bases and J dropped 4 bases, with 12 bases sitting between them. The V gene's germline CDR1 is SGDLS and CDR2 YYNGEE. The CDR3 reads CASNKGVADTQYF. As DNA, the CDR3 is TGTGCCAGCAATAAGGGAGTGGCAGATACGCAGTATTTT. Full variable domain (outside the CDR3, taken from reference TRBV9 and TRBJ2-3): DSGVTQTPKHLITATGQRVTLRCSPRSGDLSVYWYQQSLDQGLQFLIQYYNGEERAKGNILERFSAQQFPDLHSELNLSSLELGDSALYFCASNKGVADTQYFGPGTRLTVL.

As DNA, the CDR3 is TGCGCCAGCAGCATAGACTCGTACGCTACAGATACGCAGTATTTT. Protein: CASSIDSYATDTQYF. This sequence joins TRBV5-1 and TRBJ2-3; D call uncertain. The CDR3 is 15 residues long. Trimming pared 4 bases from V and 3 bases from J, leaving 15 bases between. Germline CDR1 and CDR2: SGHRS and YFSETQ.